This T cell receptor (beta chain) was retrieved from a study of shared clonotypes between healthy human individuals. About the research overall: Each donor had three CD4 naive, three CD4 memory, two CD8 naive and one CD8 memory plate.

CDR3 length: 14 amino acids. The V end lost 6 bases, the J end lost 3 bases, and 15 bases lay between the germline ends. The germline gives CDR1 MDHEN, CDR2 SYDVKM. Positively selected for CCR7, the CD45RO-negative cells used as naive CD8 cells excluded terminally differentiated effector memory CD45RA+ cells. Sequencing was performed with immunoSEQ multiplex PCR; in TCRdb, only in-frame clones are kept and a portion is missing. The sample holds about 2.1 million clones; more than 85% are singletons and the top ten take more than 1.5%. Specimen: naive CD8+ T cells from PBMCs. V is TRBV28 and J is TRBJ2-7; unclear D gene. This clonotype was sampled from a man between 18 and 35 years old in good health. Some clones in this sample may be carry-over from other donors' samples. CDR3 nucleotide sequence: TGTGCCAGCAGCCTCCAGTTAGGTGACTACGAGCAGTACTTC. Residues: CASSLQLGDYEQYF.